Below, 15 T cell receptor beta chains from the same sample are listed, as sequenced in a study of blood T cell repertoires in COVID-19. The method was immunoSEQ multiplex PCR; TCRdb's version includes in-frame clones alone and lacks a portion of them. The data contain about 240,000 clones, roughly 81% of them singletons. Input material: peripheral blood. The receptors were gathered from a man aged 45-60 years with acute or convalescent COVID-19.

This chain connects TRBV3-1 (or the pseudogene TRBV3-2) to TRBJ2-1, with a weak D call TRBD2 (5 bases). The germline V and J ends were trimmed by 1 base and 9 bases, with 10 bases remaining between them. Germline V lookup: CDR1 LGHDT, CDR2 YNNKEL (reference sequence). CDR3 size: 13 residues. As DNA, the CDR3 is TGTGCCAGCAGCCAAGCCGGGGAAGGTGAGCAGTTCTTC. Protein: CASSQAGEGEQFF.

V is TRBV2 and J is TRBJ1-2, with a tentative D call TRBD1 (6 bases). Per the germline V gene, CDR1 is SNHLY and CDR2 is FYNNEI. Between the trimmed V and J ends, which lost 9 bases and 4 bases, there was a span of 12 bases. The CDR3 spans 12 residues. The CDR3 region has the DNA TGTGCCAGTTTTACAGGGACCTATGGCTACACCTTC. Translating it yields CASFTGTYGYTF. The whole variable domain, remainder taken from reference TRBV2 and TRBJ1-2, is EPEVTQTPSHQVTQMGQEVILRCVPISNHLYFYWYRQILGQKVEFLVSFYNNEISEKSEIFDDQFSVERPDGSNFTLKIRSTKLEDSAMYFCASFTGTYGYTFGSGTRLTVV.

V and J are TRBV9 and TRBJ2-3, with 8 bases lining up with TRBD1. J lost 0 bases, V lost 3 bases, and 9 bases had no gene match. The CDR3 is made up of 17 amino acids. Germline assignment: CDR1 SGDLS and CDR2 YYNGEE. The CDR3 protein is CASSAGQGRASTDTQYF. In DNA form, the CDR3 reads TGTGCCAGCAGCGCAGGACAGGGACGGGCTAGCACAGATACGCAGTATTTT. Using reference TRBV9 and TRBJ2-3 for the parts outside the CDR3, the full variable domain is DSGVTQTPKHLITATGQRVTLRCSPRSGDLSVYWYQQSLDQGLQFLIQYYNGEERAKGNILERFSAQQFPDLHSELNLSSLELGDSALYFCASSAGQGRASTDTQYFGPGTRLTVL.

The table lists this clone with a count of one. This rearrangement joins TRBV15 to TRBJ2-1, with 10 bases that match TRBD2. There are 17 residues in the CDR3. Trimming took 0 bases from V and 4 from J; bases not matched to a gene: 6. The germline CDR1 and CDR2 sequences are LNHNV and YYDKDF (reference sequence). This CDR3 is CATSRDPSGGPYNEQFF. As DNA, the CDR3 is TGTGCCACCAGCAGAGATCCTAGCGGGGGACCATACAATGAGCAGTTCTTC.

The chain is built from TRBV27 and TRBJ1-6, with 7 bases that match TRBD1. Germline-derived CDR1 and CDR2 are MNHEY and SMNVEV (reference sequence). J lost 0 bases, V lost 7 bases, and 6 bases had no gene match. This CDR3 region has 16 residues. The CDR3 reads CASKGRGSSYNSPLHF. CDR3 nucleotides: TGTGCCAGCAAGGGCAGGGGGAGCTCCTATAATTCACCCCTCCACTTT.

The V and J genes are TRBV14 and TRBJ2-7, with TRBD1 matching 8 bases. V gave up 4 bases and J gave up 2 bases; unmatched junction bases: 7. Germline-derived CDR1 and CDR2 are SGHDN and FVKESK. There are 15 residues in the CDR3. The CDR3 DNA is TGTGCCAGCAGCCCCAGAGACAGGGGAACCTACGAGCAGTACTTC. It translates to CASSPRDRGTYEQYF.

This rearrangement joins TRBV5-1 to TRBJ1-1; 9 nucleotides agree with TRBD1. The CDR3 totals 15 residues. Germline CDR1 and CDR2: SGHRS and YFSETQ. Trimming took 0 bases from V and 5 from J; bases not matched to a gene: 5. The CDR3 loop reads CASSLGDRDRTEAFF. The CDR3 nucleotides are TGCGCCAGCAGCTTGGGGGACAGGGATCGTACTGAAGCTTTCTTT.

The gene calls are TRBV13 and TRBJ1-1; the D gene is possibly TRBD1 (5 bases). The CDR3 spans 14 residues. V lost 1 base and J lost 2, with 8 bases in between. Germline loops: CDR1 PRHDT, CDR2 FYEKMQ (reference sequence). This CDR3 reads CASSLDRTNTEAFF. In nucleotides, the CDR3 is TGTGCCAGCAGCTTAGATCGGACAAACACTGAAGCTTTCTTT.

In nucleotides, the CDR3 is TGTGCCAGCAGCTTGCGGCTAGTAGATGCCGGGGAGCTGTTTTTT. Translated, it gives CASSLRLVDAGELFF. The rearrangement links TRBV5-6 to TRBJ2-2; D gene uncertain. The CDR3 is 15 amino acids. The V gene's germline CDR1 is SGHDT and CDR2 YYEEEE. With 1 base removed from V and 6 bases from J, the gap between germline ends came to 13 bases.

The chain couples TRBV3-1 (or the pseudogene TRBV3-2) to TRBJ1-4; no clear D. Per germline, CDR1 LGHDT and CDR2 YNNKEL (reference sequence). Trimming left V 4 bases short and J 9 bases short, with 9 bases between. The CDR3 has 12 amino acids. CDR3 region: CASSPESQKLFF. The CDR3 DNA is TGTGCCAGCAGCCCTGAGAGTCAAAAACTGTTTTTT.

This clone was picked up one time. The chain employs TRBV11-2 and TRBJ2-7; D might be TRBD2 (5 bases). Germline V gene data show CDR1 as SGHAT and CDR2 as FQNNGV. This CDR3 region has 13 residues. V lost 0 bases, J lost 5 bases, and 8 bases lay in between. In DNA form, the CDR3 reads TGTGCCAGCAGCTTAGATGGGGAGCACGAGCAGTACTTC. Its translation: CASSLDGEHEQYF.

The chain has TRBV28 and TRBJ2-5; 7 positions match TRBD2. Germline trimming cut 5 bases from V and 0 bases from J; bases unmatched to any gene: 6. Germline values: CDR1 MDHEN, CDR2 SYDVKM. The CDR3 consists of 15 residues. Here the CDR3 DNA reads TGTGCCAGCAGTGCCACCGGGACTAACCAAGAGACCCAGTACTTC. Residues: CASSATGTNQETQYF. Complete variable domain (other parts from reference TRBV28 and TRBJ2-5): DVKVTQSSRYLVKRTGEKVFLECVQDMDHENMFWYRQDPGLGLRLIYFSYDVKMKEKGDIPEGYSVSREKKERFSLILESASTNQTSMYLCASSATGTNQETQYFGPGTRLLVL.

This chain joins TRBV11-3 and TRBJ2-7; TRBD2 is a possible D gene (5 bases). Germline V gene sequence: CDR1 SGHNT, CDR2 YENEEA. The CDR3 extends over 14 amino acids. V lost 1 base and J lost 2, with 9 bases in between. CDR3 nucleotide sequence: TGTGCCAGCAGCTTAGGAGGGAGCCCCTACGAGCAGTACTTC. This gives the protein CASSLGGSPYEQYF.

J is TRBJ2-7 and V is TRBV10-2; 13 bases match TRBD2. The trim removed 0 bases at V and 2 bases at J, leaving 10 bases unmatched. The CDR3 has 19 residues. The germline gives CDR1 WSHSY, CDR2 SAAADI. CDR3 amino acids: CASSESKALAGGNPYEQYF. The CDR3 DNA reads TGCGCCAGCAGTGAGTCGAAGGCACTAGCGGGAGGGAATCCCTACGAGCAGTACTTC.

This clone was observed once. The chain has TRBV30 and TRBJ2-7; D ambiguous. The CDR3 is 12 residues long. V dropped 3 bases and J dropped 6 bases, with 12 bases sitting between them. Germline assignment: CDR1 GTSNPN and CDR2 SVGIG (reference sequence). The CDR3 is CAWSWRPSEQYF. The CDR3 region has the DNA TGTGCCTGGAGCTGGCGGCCCTCCGAGCAGTACTTC.